The 22 T cell receptor beta chains below come from one sample, sequenced in a study of cytomegalovirus exposure and HLA in healthy donors. Both 60 Vbeta primers and 13 Jbeta primers went into the PCR. Clones were read by immunoSEQ multiplex PCR, and TCRdb kept only the in-frame ones, dropping some. This sample has about 130,000 clones, with 75% to 85% found just once. Sample: PBMCs. Every receptor here comes from a male donor in good health and CMV-seronegative.

The chain joins TRBV5-5 to TRBJ2-5; possible D gene TRBD2, 6 bases. Trimming removed 4 bases at V and 5 bases at J, with 15 bases between. CDR3 length: 14 residues. The germline V gene has CDR1 SGHKS and CDR2 YYEKEE (reference sequence). The CDR3 spells CASSRGGDVETQYF. CDR3 sequence (DNA): TGTGCCAGCAGCAGGGGAGGAGATGTGGAGACCCAGTACTTC. Together with reference TRBV5-5 and TRBJ2-5, the CDR3 gives the full variable domain: DAGVTQSPTHLIKTRGQQVTLRCSPISGHKSVSWYQQVLGQGPQFIFQYYEKEERGRGNFPDRFSARQFPNYSSELNVNALLLGDSALYLCASSRGGDVETQYFGPGTRLLVL.

Only one count was recorded for this clone. The chain combines TRBV27 with TRBJ1-5; 10 bases are a match to TRBD1. From germline, CDR1 is MNHEY and CDR2 SMNVEV (reference sequence). V was pared by 5 bases and J by 6 bases, with 4 bases of the junction left unmatched. This CDR3 is built from 14 residues. The CDR3 sequence is CASSPRDRGQPQHF. The CDR3, as DNA: TGTGCCAGCAGTCCCAGGGACAGGGGTCAGCCCCAGCATTTT.

This chain's CDR3 is CASSFIAVNEQYF. In DNA form, the CDR3 reads TGTGCCAGCAGCTTTATCGCGGTAAACGAGCAGTACTTC. The V call is TRBV5-8, the J call TRBJ2-5; unclear D gene. The J call may be wrong; the DNA end is better matched by TRBJ2-7. Germline V gene lookup returns CDR1 SGHTS and CDR2 YDEGEE. This CDR3 comprises 13 residues.

The chain recombines TRBV30 with TRBJ2-5; 7 bases align to TRBD2. The V segment lost 4 bases and the J segment 4 bases; nucleotides outside the gene matches: 9. Germline loops: CDR1 GTSNPN, CDR2 SVGIG (reference sequence). The CDR3 covers 14 residues. CDR3 DNA sequence: TGTGCCTGGACCCCCCGATTAGCGGGAGAGACCCAGTACTTC. Encoded protein: CAWTPRLAGETQYF. The entire variable domain, with the rest obtained from reference TRBV30 and TRBJ2-5, is as follows: SQTIHQWPATLVQPVGSPLSLECTVEGTSNPNLYWYRQAAGRGLQLLFYSVGIGQISSEVPQNLSASRPQDRQFILSSKKLLLSDSGFYLCAWTPRLAGETQYFGPGTRLLVL.

DNA of the CDR3: TGTGCCAGCAGCTTACAGGACTCTTCGGACACTGAAGCTTTCTTT. Translated, it gives CASSLQDSSDTEAFF. The rearrangement links TRBV7-2 to TRBJ1-1; D remains ambiguous. This CDR3 comprises 15 residues. V dropped 2 bases and J dropped 3 bases, with 13 bases sitting between them. The germline V gene has CDR1 SGHTA and CDR2 FQGNSA.

The V gene is TRBV11-2, the J gene TRBJ2-2; perhaps TRBD1 as D (6 bases). The CDR3 length is 16 residues. Germline V gene data show CDR1 as SGHAT and CDR2 as FQNNGV. V gave up 6 bases and J gave up 2 bases, with 16 bases separating them. CDR3 nucleotide sequence: TGTGCCAGCAGAATTCCCGGGACACTCAACACCGGGGAGCTGTTTTTT. This gives the protein CASRIPGTLNTGELFF.

The V gene is TRBV7-6, the J gene TRBJ2-3, with D possibly being TRBD2 (5 bases). V lost 1 base and J lost 1, with 12 bases in between. This CDR3 region has 16 residues. CDR1 and CDR2 (germline): SGHVS, FNYEAQ. The CDR3 DNA reads TGTGCCAGCAGCTTAGGCGCGGGCAGTCGCACAGATACGCAGTATTTT. Translated, it gives CASSLGAGSRTDTQYF.

The chain has TRBV6-4 and TRBJ2-2; possible D gene TRBD1, 5 bases. The V end lost 2 bases, the J end lost 1 base, and 5 bases lay between the germline ends. In germline, CDR1 is MRHNA, CDR2 SNTAGT. There are 14 residues in the CDR3. Here the CDR3 reads CASSDGQNTGELFF. In nucleotides, the CDR3 is TGTGCCAGCAGTGACGGACAGAACACCGGGGAGCTGTTTTTT.

This rearrangement joins TRBV2 to TRBJ2-3; 10 bases line up with TRBD2. This CDR3 spans 15 amino acids. Unmatched junction bases numbered 4, after V lost 4 bases and J lost 3 bases. Germline V lookup: CDR1 SNHLY, CDR2 FYNNEI. This chain's CDR3 is CASSAPSGSTDTQYF. DNA of the CDR3: TGTGCCAGCAGTGCACCTAGCGGGAGTACAGATACGCAGTATTTT.

The chain uses TRBV29-1 and TRBJ1-1; D unresolved. The CDR3 has 13 residues. Looked up from germline, CDR1 is SQVTM and CDR2 is ANQGSEA. V was cut by 5 bases and J by 7 bases, with 17 bases left in between. The CDR3 region has the DNA TGCAGCGTTATAGAAAAAAGCCCCGGTGAAGCTTTCTTT. Residues: CSVIEKSPGEAFF.

V usage is TRBV5-6 and J usage is TRBJ2-3, with 8 bases lining up with TRBD1. The trim removed 5 bases at V and 6 bases at J, leaving 2 bases unmatched. CDR3 length: 12 residues. Per germline, CDR1 SGHDT and CDR2 YYEEEE. The CDR3 sequence is CASSRDRDTQYF. CDR3 nucleotide sequence: TGTGCCAGCAGTAGGGACAGGGATACGCAGTATTTT.

This chain joins TRBV28 and TRBJ2-7, with a weak D call TRBD1 (5 bases). In germline, CDR1 is MDHEN, CDR2 SYDVKM. The germline V and J ends were trimmed by 6 bases and 2 bases, with 14 bases remaining between them. The CDR3 is 14 residues long. The CDR3 bases are TGTGCCAGCAGCCGAATACAGGCTACCTACGAGCAGTACTTC. Amino acid sequence: CASSRIQATYEQYF.

The chain links TRBV4-2 to TRBJ2-7; D is ambiguous. The germline CDR1 and CDR2 sequences are LGHNA and YNFKEQ. The CDR3 has 15 residues. V was cut by 0 bases and J by 3 bases, with 12 bases left in between. The CDR3 DNA reads TGTGCCAGCAGCCAAGATCTTTCGGAGTACTACGAGCAGTACTTC. Translation gives CASSQDLSEYYEQYF.

The chain is built from TRBV5-1 and TRBJ2-3, with 10 bases lining up with TRBD2. The ends lost 4 bases at V and 2 bases at J; junction bases unmatched: 13. The CDR3 spans 18 residues. Germline V gene sequence: CDR1 SGHRS, CDR2 YFSETQ. The DNA for the CDR3 is TGCGCCAGCAGCCCGCAAGACGAAGCGGGAGGGTTCACAGATACGCAGTATTTT. As protein: CASSPQDEAGGFTDTQYF.

This clone was found once. The rearrangement uses TRBV27 and TRBJ2-5, with a possible D match to TRBD2 (7 bases). The CDR3 sequence is 11 residues long. Germline V gene data show CDR1 as MNHEY and CDR2 as SMNVEV (reference sequence). The CDR3: CGRGGRKTQYF. CDR3 DNA sequence: TGTGGTAGGGGGGGCAGGAAGACCCAGTACTTC.

The V and J genes are TRBV30 and TRBJ2-2; tentative D call: TRBD1 (7 bases). From germline, CDR1 is GTSNPN and CDR2 SVGIG (reference sequence). The V gene lost 3 bases and the J gene lost 1 base, with 9 bases spanning the gap. The CDR3 totals 14 residues. The CDR3 nucleotides read TGTGCCTGGAGGCAGGGGGGGAACACCGGGGAGCTGTTTTTT. This gives the protein CAWRQGGNTGELFF.

The rearrangement links TRBV4-3 to TRBJ2-6; the match to TRBD2 covers 9 bases. Germline assignment: CDR1 LGHNA and CDR2 YSLEER. The CDR3 is made up of 16 amino acids. J was trimmed by 2 bases and V by 1 base; bases with no gene match: 0. CDR3 nucleotide sequence: TGCGCCAGCAGCCAAGGCGGGGGGGCTGGGGCCAACGTCCTGACTTTC. The encoded protein is CASSQGGGAGANVLTF.

This clone has just one count. The chain is built from TRBV5-5 and TRBJ1-2; TRBD1 agrees at 8 bases. J was trimmed by 8 bases and V by 4 bases; bases with no gene match: 4. Germline-derived CDR1 and CDR2 are SGHKS and YYEKEE (reference sequence). The length of the CDR3 is 12 residues. CDR3 bases: TGTGCCAGCAGCCTGGACAGGGCCGGCTACACCTTC. Protein sequence: CASSLDRAGYTF.

The genes are TRBV5-1 and TRBJ1-1; tentative D call: TRBD1 (5 bases). CDR1 is SGHRS, CDR2 YFSETQ, per germline. The CDR3 has 14 residues. V lost 4 bases and J 0 bases, leaving 10 bases between the germline ends. In DNA, the CDR3 is TGCGCCAGCAGCGCCGACAGCCTGAACACTGAAGCTTTCTTT. Amino acids: CASSADSLNTEAFF.

The rearrangement joins TRBV6-5 to TRBJ1-1; tentative D call: TRBD1 (6 bases). From germline, CDR1 is MNHEY and CDR2 SVGAGI. Trimming removed 2 bases from V and 4 bases from J, with 17 bases in between. The CDR3 is 16 residues long. CDR3 in amino acids: CASSYVQGLRVTEAFF. The CDR3 DNA sequence: TGTGCCAGCAGTTACGTACAGGGATTGAGAGTCACTGAAGCTTTCTTT.

The chain uses TRBV7-2 and TRBJ1-6; perhaps TRBD1 as D (6 bases). Germline V gene data show CDR1 as SGHTA and CDR2 as FQGNSA. The CDR3 contains 15 residues. V gave up 1 base and J gave up 9 bases, with 13 bases separating them. CDR3 region: CASSLGPSRGSPLHF. In nucleotides, the CDR3 is TGTGCCAGCAGCTTAGGCCCATCCAGGGGTTCACCCCTCCACTTT.

The J gene is TRBJ2-3, the V gene TRBV5-4; tentatively, D is TRBD2 (5 bases). This CDR3 region has 13 residues. The germline V and J ends were trimmed by 5 bases and 6 bases, with 13 bases remaining between them. Germline CDR1 SGHNT, CDR2 YYREEE (reference sequence). The CDR3 protein is CASSVAGRDTQYF. DNA of the CDR3: TGTGCCAGCAGTGTGGCGGGCCGGGATACGCAGTATTTT.